Listed below are T cell receptor beta chains from one sample, sequenced in a study of T cells in Graves' hyperthyroidism and ophthalmopathy. TCRdb analysed the multiplex PCR reads with MiXCR anew, one entry per CDR3 protein. The data show almost 350,000 distinct CDR3 sequences, about a sixth seen once. The sequencing sample was made of blood. These receptor sequences come from a middle-aged woman with Graves' ophthalmopathy. Both conserved end residues are part of each CDR3. Each record gives: CDR3 DNA, CDR3 protein, J gene, D gene, clone size, V gene. A D gene is named only where the DNA matches it firmly. Where a row states a size, it is once, few, many or the class of an expanded clone; other rows omit it.

DNA: TGTGCCAGCAGCTCGCTCTCGACTCCAAACATTCAGTACTTC
CDR3: CASSSLSTPNIQYF
J: TRBJ2-4
D: .
size: few
V: TRBV5-4

DNA: TGTGCCAGTGGGACGGGACTAGCGACGAACACCGGGGAGCTGTTTTTT
CDR3: CASGTGLATNTGELFF
J: TRBJ2-2
D: TRBD2
size: many
V: TRBV19

DNA: TGTGCCAGCAGCCATTACGACAGGGGGAATGGCTATGGCTACACCTTC
CDR3: CASSHYDRGNGYGYTF
J: TRBJ1-2
D: TRBD1
size: .
V: TRBV3-1

DNA: TGTGCCAGCAGTTACTTCCTGGCAGGGTCCAACGAGCAGTACTTC
CDR3: CASSYFLAGSNEQYF
J: TRBJ2-7
D: .
size: many
V: TRBV6-2/TRBV6-3

DNA: TGTGCCAGCAGCCAGGCGGGGGTGAACACTGAAGCTTTCTTT
CDR3: CASSQAGVNTEAFF
J: TRBJ1-1
D: .
size: many
V: TRBV14

DNA: TGTGCCAGCAGTTTAGGGACAGGGGGCCAACCCTCCTACGAGCAGTACTTC
CDR3: CASSLGTGGQPSYEQYF
J: TRBJ2-7
D: TRBD1
size: many
V: TRBV28

DNA: TGTGCCAGCAGTTTGTCCGGACAGATGAACACTGAAGCTTTCTTT
CDR3: CASSLSGQMNTEAFF
J: TRBJ1-1
D: .
size: many
V: TRBV28

DNA: TGTGCCAGCAGCGTAGGAGGGTACAGCACCGGGGAGCTGTTTTTT
CDR3: CASSVGGYSTGELFF
J: TRBJ2-2
D: .
size: many
V: TRBV9

DNA: TGTGCCAGCAGTTCCGGAAACATTCAGTACTTC
CDR3: CASSSGNIQYF
J: TRBJ2-4
D: .
size: many
V: TRBV28

DNA: TGTGCCTGGAGACAGACAGGGGCCGCGGACGAGCAGTACTTC
CDR3: CAWRQTGAADEQYF
J: TRBJ2-7
D: TRBD1
size: many
V: TRBV30

DNA: TGTGCCAGCAGACCCGGGTTTATGAACACTGAAGCTTTCTTT
CDR3: CASRPGFMNTEAFF
J: TRBJ1-1
D: .
size: .
V: TRBV6-2/TRBV6-3

DNA: TGTGCCAGCAGTCCGGGCCCCCGGGCTAGCGGGAGGAAATTTAAGTACGAGCAGTACTTC
CDR3: CASSPGPRASGRKFKYEQYF
J: TRBJ2-7
D: TRBD2
size: .
V: TRBV25-1

DNA: TGTGCCAGCAGTTTCCGGGAAAACATTCAGTACTTC
CDR3: CASSFRENIQYF
J: TRBJ2-4
D: .
size: many
V: TRBV28

DNA: TGCAGCGTTGTGATAGCGGGACTCGGAGAGACCCAGTACTTC
CDR3: CSVVIAGLGETQYF
J: TRBJ2-5
D: TRBD2
size: many
V: TRBV29-1

DNA: TGTGCCAGCAGTTGGGACAGGGTGACAGATACGCAGTATTTT
CDR3: CASSWDRVTDTQYF
J: TRBJ2-3
D: TRBD1
size: many
V: TRBV27

DNA: TGTGCCAGTAGCCCTCCGGGACAGGGGGAGGACCATAGCAATCAGCCCCAGCATTTT
CDR3: CASSPPGQGEDHSNQPQHF
J: TRBJ1-5
D: TRBD1
size: many
V: TRBV19

DNA: TGTGCCAGCAGTTATCAGGGGGAGACCCTCTACGAGCAGTACTTC
CDR3: CASSYQGETLYEQYF
J: TRBJ2-7
D: TRBD1
size: many
V: TRBV6-2/TRBV6-3

DNA: TGTGCCAGCAGTTCTCCAGGGGGCTGGGCGGGAGCGGCAGATACGCAGTATTTT
CDR3: CASSSPGGWAGAADTQYF
J: TRBJ2-3
D: .
size: many
V: TRBV28

DNA: TGTGCCAGCAGCGCTTGGCCAGACGGGGAGCTGTTTTTT
CDR3: CASSAWPDGELFF
J: TRBJ2-2
D: .
size: many
V: TRBV7-2

DNA: TGTGCCAGCAGTTCGATCTATTCAGGGGAAGACACTGAAGCTTTCTTT
CDR3: CASSSIYSGEDTEAFF
J: TRBJ1-1
D: .
size: .
V: TRBV6-5

DNA: TGTGCCAGCAGCTCACCCGGCAAGAAGATGAACACTGAAGCTTTCTTT
CDR3: CASSSPGKKMNTEAFF
J: TRBJ1-1
D: .
size: many
V: TRBV11-1

DNA: TGTGCCAGCAGTTCAGGGCGCACTGAAGCTTTCTTT
CDR3: CASSSGRTEAFF
J: TRBJ1-1
D: .
size: many
V: TRBV27

DNA: TGTGCCAGCAGTTCCACCCTCGTGACAGAGACCTACGAGCAGTACTTC
CDR3: CASSSTLVTETYEQYF
J: TRBJ2-7
D: .
size: many
V: TRBV6-5

DNA: TGTGCCAGCAGTTCTAATACAGGGGCCGAGGGCTACACCTTC
CDR3: CASSSNTGAEGYTF
J: TRBJ1-2
D: TRBD1
size: many
V: TRBV12-3/TRBV12-4

DNA: TGTGCCACCGGGACAGACGATAATTCACCCCTCCACTTT
CDR3: CATGTDDNSPLHF
J: TRBJ1-6
D: TRBD1
size: .
V: TRBV10-3

DNA: TGTGCCAGCCCACACAGGGCTGGGAACACCGGGGAGCTGTTTTTT
CDR3: CASPHRAGNTGELFF
J: TRBJ2-2
D: .
size: .
V: TRBV18

DNA: TGTGCCTGGGGGGGGCCCGGTCAGCCCCAGCATTTT
CDR3: CAWGGPGQPQHF
J: TRBJ1-5
D: .
size: many
V: TRBV30

DNA: TGTGCCAGCAGCGCCGGAGGGTCTACTGAAGCTTTCTTT
CDR3: CASSAGGSTEAFF
J: TRBJ1-1
D: .
size: many
V: TRBV9

DNA: TGTGCCAGCAGTTTGAAGCAGGGGAAGAACACTGAAGCTTTCTTT
CDR3: CASSLKQGKNTEAFF
J: TRBJ1-1
D: .
size: many
V: TRBV12-3/TRBV12-4

DNA: TGCGCCAGCAGGCCCATCGGCGGCACGACCTACGAGCAGTACTTC
CDR3: CASRPIGGTTYEQYF
J: TRBJ2-7
D: .
size: .
V: TRBV5-1

DNA: TGCGCCATCAGCCAAGCGGGGGGTGGCAATCAGCCCCAGCATTTT
CDR3: CAISQAGGGNQPQHF
J: TRBJ1-5
D: .
size: .
V: TRBV4-3

DNA: TGCAGTGCTAGTTCCCAGGGAGAAGCTTTCTTT
CDR3: CSASSQGEAFF
J: TRBJ1-1
D: .
size: .
V: TRBV20-1

DNA: TGTGCCAGCAGGCCGCCACGGGGGTACACTGAAGCTTTCTTT
CDR3: CASRPPRGYTEAFF
J: TRBJ1-1
D: .
size: many
V: TRBV27

DNA: TGTGCCAGCAGTTCCCCCGCGGGACAGGGATACGAGCAGTTCTTC
CDR3: CASSSPAGQGYEQFF
J: TRBJ2-1
D: TRBD1
size: once
V: TRBV28

DNA: TGTGCCAGCAGGGTACAGGGGAGGGGGACCCAGTACTTC
CDR3: CASRVQGRGTQYF
J: TRBJ2-5
D: .
size: once
V: TRBV28

DNA: TGTGCCAGCAGTGTGATACTAACAGGACAAGAGACCCAGTACTTC
CDR3: CASSVILTGQETQYF
J: TRBJ2-5
D: .
size: once
V: TRBV6-1

DNA: TGTGCCAGCAGTGGGACCAGGCTAACCAACACTGAAGCTTTCTTT
CDR3: CASSGTRLTNTEAFF
J: TRBJ1-1
D: .
size: .
V: TRBV6-1

DNA: TGTGCCAGCAGTTATCGGCTCTACGAGCAGTACTTC
CDR3: CASSYRLYEQYF
J: TRBJ2-7
D: .
size: many
V: TRBV6-2/TRBV6-3

DNA: TGTGCCAGCAGTTTATTCGGACAGGGGGCGCCCCCGCACACCGGGGAGCTGTTTTTT
CDR3: CASSLFGQGAPPHTGELFF
J: TRBJ2-2
D: TRBD1
size: many
V: TRBV12-3/TRBV12-4

DNA: TGTGCCAGCAGTTCTACCGGGACAGACTTCACCGGGGAGCTGTTTTTT
CDR3: CASSSTGTDFTGELFF
J: TRBJ2-2
D: TRBD1
size: few
V: TRBV28

DNA: TGCGCCAGCAGCTCAGAACAGGGGTACTACACCTTC
CDR3: CASSSEQGYYTF
J: TRBJ1-2
D: TRBD1
size: many
V: TRBV5-1

DNA: TGTGCCAGCAGCGTATATACAGGATCCGAGCAGTACTTC
CDR3: CASSVYTGSEQYF
J: TRBJ2-7
D: .
size: many
V: TRBV9

DNA: TGTGCCAGCAGTTTAGTCTGGGGGGCTGGTAACCAAGAGACCCAGTACTTC
CDR3: CASSLVWGAGNQETQYF
J: TRBJ2-5
D: .
size: .
V: TRBV12-3/TRBV12-4

DNA: TGTGCCAGCAGCGTGAACAGGGGAGTGAACACTGAAGCTTTCTTT
CDR3: CASSVNRGVNTEAFF
J: TRBJ1-1
D: TRBD1
size: few
V: TRBV13

DNA: TGCGCCAGCAGCTCGACAGGGAGACAAGAGACCCAGTACTTC
CDR3: CASSSTGRQETQYF
J: TRBJ2-5
D: TRBD1
size: many
V: TRBV5-1